The clone carrying this T cell receptor (beta chain) has a count of ten or more. This entry belongs to a study of CD8 T cells in ankylosing spondylitis. TCRdb passed the 5' RACE reads through MiXCR, listing each CDR3 protein once. Of 150,000 to 200,000 distinct CDR3 sequences in the sample, 9.8% were seen once. Sequenced sample: blood, either unsorted or a sorted T cell fraction (not recorded which). This TCR was recovered from a female donor with ankylosing spondylitis or in good health (not recorded which).

The CDR3 DNA is TGTGCCAGCAGCCAAGGGGGAAGCTCCTACAATGAGCAGTTCTTC. Translating it yields CASSQGGSSYNEQFF. The chain couples TRBV7-3 to TRBJ2-1, with a tentative D call TRBD1 (6 bases). V dropped 5 bases and J dropped 0 bases, with 11 bases sitting between them. The CDR3 runs to 15 residues. CDR1 is SGHTA, CDR2 FQGTGA, per germline.